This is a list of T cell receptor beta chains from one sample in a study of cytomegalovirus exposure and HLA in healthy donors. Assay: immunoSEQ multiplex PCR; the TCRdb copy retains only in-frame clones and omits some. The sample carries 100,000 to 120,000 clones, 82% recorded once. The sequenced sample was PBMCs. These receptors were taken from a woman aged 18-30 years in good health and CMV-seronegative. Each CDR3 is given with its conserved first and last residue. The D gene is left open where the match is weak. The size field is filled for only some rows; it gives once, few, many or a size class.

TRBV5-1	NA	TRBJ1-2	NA	CASSLGQASGYTF	TGCGCCAGCAGCTTGGGGCAGGCATCTGGCTACACCTTC
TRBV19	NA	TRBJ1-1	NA	CASSMMTGNTEAFF	TGTGCCAGTAGTATGATGACAGGGAACACTGAAGCTTTCTTT
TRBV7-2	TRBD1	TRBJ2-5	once	CASSSSTGGLLETQYF	TGTGCCAGCAGCTCTTCGACAGGGGGCCTATTGGAGACCCAGTACTTC
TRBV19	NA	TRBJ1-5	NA	CASSIVSLYSNQPQHF	TGTGCCAGTAGTATAGTGAGTCTGTATAGCAATCAGCCCCAGCATTTT
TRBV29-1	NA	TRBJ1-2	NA	CSVGLHPSYGYTF	TGCAGCGTGGGACTGCATCCCTCTTATGGCTACACCTTC
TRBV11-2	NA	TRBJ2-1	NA	CASSLGEGGYNEQFF	TGTGCCAGCAGCTTAGGGGAAGGGGGCTACAATGAGCAGTTCTTC
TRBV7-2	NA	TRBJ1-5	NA	CASSTGPGSNQPQHF	TGTGCCAGCAGCACCGGACCGGGGAGCAATCAGCCCCAGCATTTT
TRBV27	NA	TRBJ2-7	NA	CASSFGSAYEQYF	TGTGCCAGCAGTTTCGGTAGCGCCTACGAGCAGTACTTC
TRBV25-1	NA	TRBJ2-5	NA	CASSATGLTMDQYF	TGTGCCAGCAGTGCGACAGGCCTCACCATGGACCAGTACTTC
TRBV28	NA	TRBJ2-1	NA	CASSLRGANEQFF	TGTGCCAGCAGTTTAAGAGGAGCGAATGAGCAGTTCTTC
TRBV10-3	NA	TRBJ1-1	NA	CAISGTGLNTEAFF	TGTGCCATCAGTGGTACAGGGCTGAACACTGAAGCTTTCTTT
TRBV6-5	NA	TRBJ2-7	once	CASSSWSQEQYF	TGTGCCAGCAGCTCCTGGAGTCAAGAGCAGTACTTC
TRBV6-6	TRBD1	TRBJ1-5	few	CASSLGTGGEPQHF	TGTGCCAGCAGTTTAGGGACAGGGGGGGAGCCCCAGCATTTT
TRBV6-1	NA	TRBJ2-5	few	CASSQTLGGGETQYF	TGTGCCAGCAGTCAAACATTGGGTGGAGGAGAGACCCAGTACTTC
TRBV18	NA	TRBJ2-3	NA	CASSPRLVTGRSTDTQYF	TGTGCCAGCTCACCACGCCTCGTGACAGGGAGGAGCACAGATACGCAGTATTTT
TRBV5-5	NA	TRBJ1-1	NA	CASSSGGEAFF	TGTGCCAGCAGCTCCGGGGGTGAAGCTTTCTTT
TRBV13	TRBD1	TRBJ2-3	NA	CASSFTGTGLNTQYF	TGTGCCAGCAGCTTTACCGGGACAGGGTTAAATACGCAGTATTTT
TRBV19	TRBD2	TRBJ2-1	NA	CASSILAGGPNEQFF	TGTGCCAGTAGTATACTAGCGGGAGGGCCAAATGAGCAGTTCTTC
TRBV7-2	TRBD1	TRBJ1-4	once	CASSPDRFNEKLFF	TGTGCCAGCAGCCCGGACAGGTTTAATGAAAAACTGTTTTTT
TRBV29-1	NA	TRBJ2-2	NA	CSVGRERDTGELFF	TGCAGCGTTGGCCGGGAAAGGGACACCGGGGAGCTGTTTTTT
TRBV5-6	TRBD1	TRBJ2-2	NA	CASSLAPGGRTGELFF	TGTGCCAGCAGCTTGGCGCCAGGGGGTCGCACCGGGGAGCTGTTTTTT
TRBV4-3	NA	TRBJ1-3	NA	CASSQGGESGNTIYF	TGCGCCAGCAGCCAAGGGGGAGAATCTGGAAACACCATATATTTT
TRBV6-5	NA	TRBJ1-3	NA	CASSYGRQGNTIYF	TGTGCCAGCTCCTATGGGAGGCAGGGAAACACCATATATTTT
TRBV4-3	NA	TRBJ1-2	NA	CASSQEIGGRANYGYTF	TGCGCCAGCAGCCAAGAGATAGGCGGCCGAGCCAACTATGGCTACACCTTC
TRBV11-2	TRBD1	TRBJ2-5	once	CASSSDRGGETQYF	TGTGCCAGCAGCTCGGACAGGGGAGGGGAGACCCAGTACTTC
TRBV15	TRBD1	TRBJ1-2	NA	CATSRGQAGHYGYTF	TGTGCCACCAGCAGGGGACAGGCTGGACACTATGGCTACACCTTC
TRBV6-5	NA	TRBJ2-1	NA	CASRGGNNYNEQFF	TGTGCCAGCAGAGGCGGGAATAACTACAATGAGCAGTTCTTC
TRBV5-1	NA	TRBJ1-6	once	CASSLDTTGGSPLHF	TGCGCCAGCAGCTTGGACACAACCGGGGGTTCACCCCTCCACTTT